The source of this T cell receptor (beta chain) is a study of blood T cell repertoires in COVID-19 (TCRdb year 2020). About the study as a whole: Samples from collaborators originated in the United States, Italy and Spain and spanned both the acute and convalescent phases of COVID-19. The material from the prospective study consisted of cDNA or gDNA derived from T cells, B-cell-depleted T cells, or PBMCs. Subjects who had been exposed to COVID-19, were actively infected with it, or had recovered from it provided the deeply sampled blood TCRbeta repertoires that made up the dataset. The repertoires were released in a freely available public database intended as a resource for research on the immune response to SARS-CoV-2. Samples came from the ongoing ImmuneRACE study (first 160 participants) plus 1,254 subjects from 6 global collaborators. The sample metadata nearly always contained a de-identified subject ID, COVID-19 status, age in years and sex. HLA class I and class II types, where available, came from metadata supplied by the sample provider rather than from assay-based typing. Points the paper makes about the study in general: The amount of clinical and demographic metadata varied by source and participant and was provided uncurated.

The immunoSEQ Assay, a bias-controlled multiplex PCR, was used to amplify TCRbeta CDR3 regions from genomic DNA. The source study handled its data this way. Nucleated cell counts per sample were estimated from amplification of reference gene primers within the assay. To quantify the absolute abundance of each unique TCRbeta CDR3 rearrangement, sequence reads were collapsed and filtered. Productive Simpson clonality was computed per sample as the square root of Simpson's diversity index over productive rearrangements. What TCRdb holds here is the immuneACCESS table cut down to in-frame rearrangements. Part of the clones is not present; checked against another copy, under half of the missing clones reflect an unresolved V gene, and the others are unexplained. D and trimming were read from the DNA, whereas the V and J calls and clone size are those reported in that table. This sample comprises approximately 84,000 clones, roughly 77% of them detected only once. The ten largest clonotypes hold 5.7% of the sample.

CDR1 and CDR2 (GTSNPN, SVGIG) derive from the germline V gene (reference sequence). V loses 3 bases, J loses 7 bases, and the germline ends lie 16 bases apart. Measured from the cysteine to the phenylalanine, the CDR3 is 15 residues long. The kept DNA is CDR3 alone, 45 bases in frame from the first base. The collaborating institutions used their own protocols to collect whole blood in K2EDTA tubes. For TCRbeta analysis, collaborators shipped samples as frozen whole blood, isolated PBMCs, or DNA extracted from either of those sample types. A note on this clone: Its recognized antigen is unknown. Qualities for individual bases were not recorded, and no much larger clone is one base off.

The clonotype comes from a man in his fifties or sixties with active or convalescent COVID-19. The chain is made from TRBV30 and TRBJ1-6; possibly the D gene is TRBD1, per 6 matching bases. The sample consisted of peripheral blood. The CDR3 protein sequence reads: CAWSPGQISNSPLHF. The sequence in DNA is TGTGCCTGGAGCCCAGGACAGATATCCAATTCACCCCTCCACTTT. Full variable domain (CDR3 extended with the reference TRBV30 and TRBJ1-6 proteins): SQTIHQWPATLVQPVGSPLSLECTVEGTSNPNLYWYRQAAGRGLQLLFYSVGIGQISSEVPQNLSASRPQDRQFILSSKKLLLSDSGFYLCAWSPGQISNSPLHFGNGTRLTVT.